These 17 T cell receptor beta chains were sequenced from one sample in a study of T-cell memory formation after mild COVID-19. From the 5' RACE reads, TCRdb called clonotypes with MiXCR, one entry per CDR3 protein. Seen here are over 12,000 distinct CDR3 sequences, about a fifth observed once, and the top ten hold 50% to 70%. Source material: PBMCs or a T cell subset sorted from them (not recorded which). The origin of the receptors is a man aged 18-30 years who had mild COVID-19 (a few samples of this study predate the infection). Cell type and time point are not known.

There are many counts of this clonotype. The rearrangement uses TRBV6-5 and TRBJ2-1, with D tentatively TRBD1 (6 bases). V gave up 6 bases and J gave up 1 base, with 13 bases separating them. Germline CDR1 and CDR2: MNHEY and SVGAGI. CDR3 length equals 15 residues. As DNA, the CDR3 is TGTGCCAGCAGCAGCGGCAGGGGTTCCTACAATGAGCAGTTCTTC. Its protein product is CASSSGRGSYNEQFF.

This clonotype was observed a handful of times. The CDR3 is CAWSTLTGVNEQFF. CDR3 DNA: TGTGCCTGGAGTACGCTGACGGGGGTCAATGAGCAGTTCTTC. The chain joins TRBV30 to TRBJ2-1, with a tentative D call TRBD2 (6 bases). Trimming took off 2 bases at V and 6 bases at J, with 14 bases between the two ends. The germline V gene encodes CDR1 GTSNPN and CDR2 SVGIG (reference sequence). This CDR3 comprises 14 residues.

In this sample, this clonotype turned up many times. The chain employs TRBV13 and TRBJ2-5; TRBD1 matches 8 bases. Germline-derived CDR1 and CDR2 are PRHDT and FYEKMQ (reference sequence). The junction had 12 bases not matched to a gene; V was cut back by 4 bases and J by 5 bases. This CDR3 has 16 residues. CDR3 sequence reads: CASSSAVQGVRETQYF. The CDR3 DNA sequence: TGTGCCAGCAGCTCCGCAGTACAGGGGGTTCGGGAGACCCAGTACTTC.

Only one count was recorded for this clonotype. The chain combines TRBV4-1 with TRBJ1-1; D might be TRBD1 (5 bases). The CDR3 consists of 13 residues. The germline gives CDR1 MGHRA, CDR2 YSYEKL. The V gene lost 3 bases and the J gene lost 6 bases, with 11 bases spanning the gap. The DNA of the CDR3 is TGCGCCAGCAGCCAGGGAGGGGCAGCTGAAGCTTTCTTT. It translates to CASSQGGAAEAFF.

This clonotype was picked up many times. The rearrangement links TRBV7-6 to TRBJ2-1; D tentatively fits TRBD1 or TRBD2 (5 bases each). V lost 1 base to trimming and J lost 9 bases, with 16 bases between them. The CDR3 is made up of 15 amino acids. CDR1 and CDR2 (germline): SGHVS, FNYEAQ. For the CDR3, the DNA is TGTGCCAGCAGCTTAGATGGGACCCCAGTTGGTGAGCAGTTCTTC. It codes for CASSLDGTPVGEQFF. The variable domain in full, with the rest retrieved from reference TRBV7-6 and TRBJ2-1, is GAGVSQSPRYKVTKRGQDVALRCDPISGHVSLYWYRQALGQGPEFLTYFNYEAQQDKSGLPNDRFSAERPEGSISTLTIQRTEQRDSAMYRCASSLDGTPVGEQFFGPGTRLTVL.

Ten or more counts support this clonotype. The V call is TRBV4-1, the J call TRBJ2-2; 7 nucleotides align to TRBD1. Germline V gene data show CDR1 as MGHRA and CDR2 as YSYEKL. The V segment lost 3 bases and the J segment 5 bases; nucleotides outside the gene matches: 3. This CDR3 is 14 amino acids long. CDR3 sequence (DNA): TGCGCCAGCAGCCAGCGACAGGGAACCGGGGAGCTGTTTTTT. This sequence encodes CASSQRQGTGELFF.

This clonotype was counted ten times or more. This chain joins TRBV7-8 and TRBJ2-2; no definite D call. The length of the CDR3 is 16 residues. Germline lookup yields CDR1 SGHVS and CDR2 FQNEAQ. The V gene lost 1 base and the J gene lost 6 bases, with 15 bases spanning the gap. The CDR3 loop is CASSLGGDSWAGELFF. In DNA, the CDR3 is TGTGCCAGCAGCTTAGGCGGAGACTCATGGGCCGGGGAGCTGTTTTTT.

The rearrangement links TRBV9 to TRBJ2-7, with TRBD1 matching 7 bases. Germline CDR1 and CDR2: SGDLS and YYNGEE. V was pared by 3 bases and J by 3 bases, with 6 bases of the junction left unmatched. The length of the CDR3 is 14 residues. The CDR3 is CASSATSGGYEQYF. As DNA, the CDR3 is TGTGCCAGCAGCGCAACATCAGGGGGCTACGAGCAGTACTTC.

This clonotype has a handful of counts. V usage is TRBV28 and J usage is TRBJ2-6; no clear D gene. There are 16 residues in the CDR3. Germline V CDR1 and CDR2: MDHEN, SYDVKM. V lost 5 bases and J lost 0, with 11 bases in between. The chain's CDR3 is CASSPQYFSGANVLTF. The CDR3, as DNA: TGTGCCAGCAGTCCTCAGTATTTCTCTGGGGCCAACGTCCTGACTTTC. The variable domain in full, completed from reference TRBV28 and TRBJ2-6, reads DVKVTQSSRYLVKRTGEKVFLECVQDMDHENMFWYRQDPGLGLRLIYFSYDVKMKEKGDIPEGYSVSREKKERFSLILESASTNQTSMYLCASSPQYFSGANVLTFGAGSRLTVL.

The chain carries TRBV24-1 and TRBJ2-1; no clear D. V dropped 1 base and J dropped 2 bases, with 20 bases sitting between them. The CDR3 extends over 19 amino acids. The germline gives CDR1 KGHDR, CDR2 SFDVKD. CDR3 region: CATSDFLEPVGRAYNEQFF. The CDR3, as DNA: TGTGCCACCAGTGATTTCCTAGAACCGGTGGGTAGGGCCTACAATGAGCAGTTCTTC.

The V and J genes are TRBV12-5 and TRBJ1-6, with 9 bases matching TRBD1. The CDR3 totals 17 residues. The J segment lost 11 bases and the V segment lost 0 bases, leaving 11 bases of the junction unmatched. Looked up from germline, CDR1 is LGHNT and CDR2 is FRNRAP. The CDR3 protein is CASGLVLEDRGSPPLHF. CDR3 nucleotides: TGTGCTAGTGGTTTGGTACTAGAGGACAGGGGTTCCCCACCCCTCCACTTT.

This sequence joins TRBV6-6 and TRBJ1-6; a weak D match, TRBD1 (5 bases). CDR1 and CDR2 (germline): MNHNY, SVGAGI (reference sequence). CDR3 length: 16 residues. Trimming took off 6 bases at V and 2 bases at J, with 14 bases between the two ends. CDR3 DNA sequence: TGTGCCAGCAGCCACCCCTCAGGGACCTATAATTCACCCCTCCACTTT. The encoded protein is CASSHPSGTYNSPLHF.

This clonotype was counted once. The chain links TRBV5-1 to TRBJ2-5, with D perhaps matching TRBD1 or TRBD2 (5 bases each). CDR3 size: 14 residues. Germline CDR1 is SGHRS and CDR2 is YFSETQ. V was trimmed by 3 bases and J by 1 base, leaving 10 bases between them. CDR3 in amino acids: CASSSGRIQETQYF. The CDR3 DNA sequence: TGCGCCAGCAGCTCGGGACGTATCCAAGAGACCCAGTACTTC.

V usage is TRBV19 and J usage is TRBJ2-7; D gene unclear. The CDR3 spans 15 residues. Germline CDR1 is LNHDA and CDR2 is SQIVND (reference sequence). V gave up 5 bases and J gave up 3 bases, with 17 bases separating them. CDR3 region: CASSPRTAGVYEQYF. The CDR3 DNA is TGTGCCAGTAGTCCCCGGACGGCCGGAGTCTACGAGCAGTACTTC.

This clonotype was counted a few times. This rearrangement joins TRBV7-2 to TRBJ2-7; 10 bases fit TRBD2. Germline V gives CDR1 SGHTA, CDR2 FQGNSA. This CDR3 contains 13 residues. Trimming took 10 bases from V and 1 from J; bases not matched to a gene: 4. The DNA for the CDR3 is TGTGCCAACCGGACTAGCGGTTCCTACGAGCAGTACGTC. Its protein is CANRTSGSYEQYV.

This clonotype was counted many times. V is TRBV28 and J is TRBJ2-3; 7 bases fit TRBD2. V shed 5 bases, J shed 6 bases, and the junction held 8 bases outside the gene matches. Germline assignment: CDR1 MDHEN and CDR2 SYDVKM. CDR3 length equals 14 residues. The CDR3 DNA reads TGTGCCAGCAGTGGGTATTGGCGGGGGGATACGCAGTATTTT. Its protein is CASSGYWRGDTQYF. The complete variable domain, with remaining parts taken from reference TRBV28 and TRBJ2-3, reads DVKVTQSSRYLVKRTGEKVFLECVQDMDHENMFWYRQDPGLGLRLIYFSYDVKMKEKGDIPEGYSVSREKKERFSLILESASTNQTSMYLCASSGYWRGDTQYFGPGTRLTVL.

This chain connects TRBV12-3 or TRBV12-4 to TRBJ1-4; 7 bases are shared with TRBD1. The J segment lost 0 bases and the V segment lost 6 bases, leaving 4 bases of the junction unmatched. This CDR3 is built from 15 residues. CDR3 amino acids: CASRTGNPTNEKLFF. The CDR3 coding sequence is TGTGCCAGCAGGACAGGGAATCCAACTAATGAAAAACTGTTTTTT.